This T cell receptor (beta chain) was observed in a study of CD8+ T cells in alopecia areata. The study, taken as a whole, reports: Especially in alopecia totalis/universalis, lesional scalp showed greater clonality than normal scalp did. In scalp samples, resident alphabeta T cells of normal skin are also sequenced. On tofacitinib, scalp clonality and expanded CD8+ clones among top 100 fell significantly.

Extracted RNA was reverse transcribed, and the resulting cDNA served as sequencing template. Sequenced by immunoSEQ multiplex PCR; TCRdb stores in-frame clones only, minus some. The sample lists fewer than 150,000 clones; 56% were seen once. This sample's treatment: oral pan-JAK inhibitor, 5-10 mg twice daily. The study team obtained lesional scalp punch biopsies and peripheral blood from alopecia areata patients. On this clone itself: Its antigen is currently unknown.

Trimming removed 7 bases from V and 0 bases from J, with 10 bases in between. CDR3 size: 13 residues. Germline V gene lookup returns CDR1 GTSNPN and CDR2 SVGIG (reference sequence). The chain employs TRBV30 and TRBJ2-1; D may be TRBD2 (6 bases). The sequencing here drew on CD4+ T cells sorted from blood, taken at week 24, from a patient treated with tofacitinib. The receptor comes from a human donor with alopecia areata. CDR3 loop: CAFSGSSYNEQFF. For the CDR3, the DNA is TGTGCCTTTAGCGGTAGCTCCTACAATGAGCAGTTCTTC.